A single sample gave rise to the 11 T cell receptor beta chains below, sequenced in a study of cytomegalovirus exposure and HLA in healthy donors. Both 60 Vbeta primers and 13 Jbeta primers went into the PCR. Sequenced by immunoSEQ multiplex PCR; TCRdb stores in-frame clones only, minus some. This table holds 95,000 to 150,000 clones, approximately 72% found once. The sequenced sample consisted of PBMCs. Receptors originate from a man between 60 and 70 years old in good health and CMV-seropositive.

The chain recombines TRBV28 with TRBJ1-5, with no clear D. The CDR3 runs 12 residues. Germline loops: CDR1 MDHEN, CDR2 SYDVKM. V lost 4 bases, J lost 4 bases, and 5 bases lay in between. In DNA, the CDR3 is TGTGCCAGCAGTTCAAATAATCAGCCCCAGCATTTT. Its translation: CASSSNNQPQHF.

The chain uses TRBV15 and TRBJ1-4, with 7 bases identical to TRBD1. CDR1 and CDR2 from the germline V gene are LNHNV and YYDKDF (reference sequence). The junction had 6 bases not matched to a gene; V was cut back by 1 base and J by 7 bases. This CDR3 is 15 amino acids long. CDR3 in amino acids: CATSRVTGAGEKLFF. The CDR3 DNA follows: TGTGCCACCAGCAGAGTAACAGGGGCAGGTGAAAAACTGTTTTTT.

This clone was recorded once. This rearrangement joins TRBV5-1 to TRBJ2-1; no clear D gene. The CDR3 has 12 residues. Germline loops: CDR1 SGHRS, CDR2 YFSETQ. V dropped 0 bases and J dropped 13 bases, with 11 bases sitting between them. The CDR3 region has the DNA TGCGCCAGCAGCTTGGATAGCCCCGAACAGTTCTTC. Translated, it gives CASSLDSPEQFF.

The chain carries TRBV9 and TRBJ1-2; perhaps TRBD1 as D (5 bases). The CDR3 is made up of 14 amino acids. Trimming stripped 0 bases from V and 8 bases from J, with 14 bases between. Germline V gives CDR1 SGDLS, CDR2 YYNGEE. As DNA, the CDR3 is TGTGCCAGCAGCGTAGGGCAGGGAAGGGGAGGCTACACCTTC. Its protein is CASSVGQGRGGYTF.

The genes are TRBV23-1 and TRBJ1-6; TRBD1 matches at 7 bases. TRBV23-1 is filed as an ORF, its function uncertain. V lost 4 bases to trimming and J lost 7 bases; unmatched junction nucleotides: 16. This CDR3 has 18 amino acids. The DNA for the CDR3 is TGCGCCAGCAGTCCCGGACAGGTTCCTCAAGTGGAAAATTCACCCCTCCACTTT. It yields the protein CASSPGQVPQVENSPLHF.

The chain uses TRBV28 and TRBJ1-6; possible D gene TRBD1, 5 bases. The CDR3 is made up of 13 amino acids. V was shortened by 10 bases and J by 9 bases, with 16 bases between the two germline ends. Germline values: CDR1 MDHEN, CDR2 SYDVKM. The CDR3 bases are TGTGCCACCAAGGGGCAGGGTACTTCACCCCTCCACTTT. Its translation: CATKGQGTSPLHF.

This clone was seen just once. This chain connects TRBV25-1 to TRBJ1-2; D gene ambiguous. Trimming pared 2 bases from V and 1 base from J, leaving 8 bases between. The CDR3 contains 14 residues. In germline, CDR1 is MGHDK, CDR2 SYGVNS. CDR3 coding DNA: TGTGCCAGCAGTGAAGCGGGCAATAACTATGGCTACACCTTC. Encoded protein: CASSEAGNNYGYTF.

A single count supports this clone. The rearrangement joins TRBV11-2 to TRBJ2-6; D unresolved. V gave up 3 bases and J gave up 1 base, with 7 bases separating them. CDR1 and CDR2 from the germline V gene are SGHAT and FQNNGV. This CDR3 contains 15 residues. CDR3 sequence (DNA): TGTGCCAGCAGCTTCACAGTGTCTGGGGCCAACGTCCTGACTTTC. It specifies CASSFTVSGANVLTF.

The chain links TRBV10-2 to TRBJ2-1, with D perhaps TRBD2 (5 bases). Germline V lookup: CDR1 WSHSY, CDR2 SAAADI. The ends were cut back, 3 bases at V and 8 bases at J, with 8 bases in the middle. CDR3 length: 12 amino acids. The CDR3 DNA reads TGCGCCAGCAGTGACAGCGGCCATGAGCAGTTCTTC. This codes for CASSDSGHEQFF.

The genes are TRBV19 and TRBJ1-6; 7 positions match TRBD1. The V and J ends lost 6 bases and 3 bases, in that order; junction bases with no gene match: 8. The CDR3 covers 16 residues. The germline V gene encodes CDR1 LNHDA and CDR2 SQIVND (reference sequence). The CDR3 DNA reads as TGTGCCAGTAGGGCTCCTCAGGGGGTCTATAATTCACCCCTCCACTTT. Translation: CASRAPQGVYNSPLHF.

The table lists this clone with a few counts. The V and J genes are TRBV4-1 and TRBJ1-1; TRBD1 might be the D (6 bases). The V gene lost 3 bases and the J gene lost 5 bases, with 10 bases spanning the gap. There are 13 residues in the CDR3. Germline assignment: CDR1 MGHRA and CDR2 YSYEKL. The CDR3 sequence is CASSHLDRTEAFF. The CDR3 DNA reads TGCGCCAGCAGCCACCTGGACAGAACTGAAGCTTTCTTT.